The T cell receptor beta chain under discussion was sequenced for a study of cytomegalovirus exposure and HLA in healthy donors. This CDR3 region has 14 residues. Germline assignment: CDR1 SNHLY and CDR2 FYNNEI. V was cut by 7 bases and J by 6 bases, with 19 bases left in between. The PCR ran on 60 Vbeta and 13 Jbeta primers. Profiling relied on immunoSEQ multiplex PCR, and the TCRdb table lists in-frame clones only, not all of them. The table has over 85,000 clones, 81% seen once. The sequenced sample consisted of PBMCs. The chain links TRBV2 to TRBJ2-7; tentatively, D is TRBD2 (7 bases). The TCR originated in a middle-aged man in good health and CMV-seropositive. CDR3 sequence: CASTSGGGGGEQYF. The CDR3, as DNA: TGTGCCAGCACCTCCGGCGGGGGCGGTGGCGAGCAGTACTTC.